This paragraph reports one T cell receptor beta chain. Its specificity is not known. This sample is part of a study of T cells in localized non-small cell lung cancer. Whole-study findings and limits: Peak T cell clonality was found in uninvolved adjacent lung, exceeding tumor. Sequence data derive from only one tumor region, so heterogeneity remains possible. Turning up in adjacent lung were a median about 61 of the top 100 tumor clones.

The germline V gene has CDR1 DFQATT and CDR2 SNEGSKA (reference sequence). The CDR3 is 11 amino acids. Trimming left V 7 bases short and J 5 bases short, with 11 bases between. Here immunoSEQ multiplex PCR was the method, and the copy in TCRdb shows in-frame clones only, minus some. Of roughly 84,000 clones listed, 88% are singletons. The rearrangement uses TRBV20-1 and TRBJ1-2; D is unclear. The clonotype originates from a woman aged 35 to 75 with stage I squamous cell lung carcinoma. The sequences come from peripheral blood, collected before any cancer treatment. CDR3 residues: CSGDGAYGYTF. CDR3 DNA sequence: TGCAGTGGGGATGGTGCGTATGGCTACACCTTC.